This TCR beta chain was sequenced for a study of spatial heterogeneity in lung cancer. General study findings and limits: The study found that expanded intratumoral alpha and beta TCR counts tracked tumor mutation counts. The recorded estimate of tumor T cell coverage is around 7% for alpha chains and approximately 12% for beta chains.

A single record per CDR3 protein comes from TCRdb applying MiXCR to the 5' RACE reads. Among about 18,000 distinct CDR3 sequences listed, 5.5% to 6.5% were seen once. This clonotype was counted many times. Its specificity is unknown. This sample's time point: sample taken at primary tumor resection. Whole RNA, isolated from tumor, nontumor lung or frozen PBMC, was sequenced without prior sorting. Trimming cost V 1 base and J 4 bases, with 14 bases left between them. This CDR3 has 15 residues. Germline CDR1 and CDR2: SGHRS and YFSETQ. The rearrangement joins TRBV5-1 to TRBJ1-2, with TRBD1 as a possible D gene (5 bases). This TCR came from a female donor with early-stage non-small cell lung cancer. The sample consisted of lung tumor tissue, taken at surgery. As DNA, the CDR3 is TGCGCCAGCAGCTTGTCGAGGGACGGCAGCTATGGCTACACCTTC. It translates to CASSLSRDGSYGYTF.